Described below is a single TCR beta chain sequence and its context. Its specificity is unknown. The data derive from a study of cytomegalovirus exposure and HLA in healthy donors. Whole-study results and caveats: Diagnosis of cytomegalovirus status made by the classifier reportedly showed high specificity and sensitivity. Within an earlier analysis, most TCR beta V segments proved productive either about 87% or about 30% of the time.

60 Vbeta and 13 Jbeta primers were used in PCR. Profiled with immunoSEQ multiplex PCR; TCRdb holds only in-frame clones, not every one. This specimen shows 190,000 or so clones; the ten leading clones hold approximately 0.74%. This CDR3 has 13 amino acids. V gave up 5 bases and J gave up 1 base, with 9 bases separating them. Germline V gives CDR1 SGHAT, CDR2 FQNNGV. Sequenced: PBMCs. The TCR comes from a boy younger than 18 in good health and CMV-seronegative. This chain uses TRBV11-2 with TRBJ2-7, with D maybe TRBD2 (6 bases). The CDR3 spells CASSRGFSYEQYF. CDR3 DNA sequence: TGTGCCAGCAGCCGGGGGTTTTCCTACGAGCAGTACTTC.